This entry describes one TCR beta chain. Its cognate antigen is unknown. The sample is drawn from a study of radiation and T cells in renal cell carcinoma. Study findings and constraints: In blood, top tumor clones expanded by 2 weeks, shrinking by 4. Without pretreatment biopsies, baseline tumor clonotype presence was undetermined.

Time point denoted: blood 2 weeks post-SBRT. Specified treatment: 15 Gy SBRT to primary tumor, nephrectomy 4 weeks later. Germline assignment: CDR1 MDHEN and CDR2 SYDVKM. CDR3 length: 17 amino acids. Between the trimmed V and J ends, which lost 4 bases and 1 base, there was a span of 19 bases. The repertoire was sequenced with immunoSEQ multiplex PCR; TCRdb's copy has only in-frame clones and lacks some. The sample contains tens of thousands of clones, just over 85% of which appear only once. The sequence was collected from a woman between 50 and 59 years old with renal cell carcinoma. This specimen consisted of blood, obtained from a patient whose treatment included radiotherapy and nephrectomy. The chain couples TRBV28 to TRBJ1-1; no clear D. The CDR3 here is CASSSRQIRRWNTEAFF. In nucleotides, the CDR3 is TGTGCCAGCAGTTCGCGCCAGATCCGGCGCTGGAACACTGAAGCTTTCTTT. Complete variable domain (other parts from reference TRBV28 and TRBJ1-1): DVKVTQSSRYLVKRTGEKVFLECVQDMDHENMFWYRQDPGLGLRLIYFSYDVKMKEKGDIPEGYSVSREKKERFSLILESASTNQTSMYLCASSSRQIRRWNTEAFFGQGTRLTVV.